In its sample, the clone carrying this T cell receptor beta chain was seen a few times. Its target is not known. The CDR3 covers 15 residues. V lost 4 bases, J lost 5 bases, and 15 bases lay in between. The V gene's germline CDR1 is KGHSY and CDR2 FQNENV. The data stem from a study of T-cell reconstitution after alpha-beta-depleted transplantation in children. Study findings and constraints: In patients about two months after transplant, alpha-beta T cells reportedly arose from several hundred expanded graft clones. Some patients showed high day-60 TCRbeta diversity, which derived from surviving recipient T cells and thymic progenitors.

As it was prepared, the TCRbeta library received unique molecular identifiers. TCRdb reprocessed the PCR reads via MiXCR and lists one record per CDR3 protein. The top ten clones hold around 2% of a sample with fewer than 700,000 distinct CDR3 sequences, over 10% of them seen once. Specimen: PBMCs, mostly from graft donor cells, collected 360 days after TCRalphabeta/CD19-depleted stem cell transplant. The chain combines TRBV16 with TRBJ2-1; unclear D gene. The origin of this receptor is a male patient under 18 who had a stem cell transplant for acute myeloid leukemia, so the T cells may come from the graft donor. The CDR3 protein is CASSRTGQINNEQFF. In nucleotides, the CDR3 is TGTGCCAGCAGCCGCACTGGGCAAATTAACAATGAGCAGTTCTTC.